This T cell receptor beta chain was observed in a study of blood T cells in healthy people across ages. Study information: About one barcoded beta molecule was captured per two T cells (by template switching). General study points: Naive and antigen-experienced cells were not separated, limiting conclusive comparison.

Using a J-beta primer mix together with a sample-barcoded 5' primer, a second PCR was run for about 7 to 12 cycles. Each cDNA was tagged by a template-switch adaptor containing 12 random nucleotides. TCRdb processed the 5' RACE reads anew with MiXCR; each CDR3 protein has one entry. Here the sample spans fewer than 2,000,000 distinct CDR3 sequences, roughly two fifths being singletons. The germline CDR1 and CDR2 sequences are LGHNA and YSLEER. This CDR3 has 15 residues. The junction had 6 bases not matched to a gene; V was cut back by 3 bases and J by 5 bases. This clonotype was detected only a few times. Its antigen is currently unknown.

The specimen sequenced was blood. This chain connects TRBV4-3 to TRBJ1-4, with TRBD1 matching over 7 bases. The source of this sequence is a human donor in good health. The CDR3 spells CASSHARDSNEKLFF. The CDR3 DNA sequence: TGCGCCAGCAGCCACGCCCGGGACAGCAATGAAAAACTGTTTTTT.